This TCR beta chain came from a study of cytomegalovirus exposure and HLA in healthy donors. Broader study findings: According to a later analysis, most TCR beta chains associated with CMV appeared HLA-restricted.

CDR1 and CDR2 from the germline V gene are SGHAT and FQNNGV. J lost 0 bases, V lost 1 base, and 3 bases had no gene match. The CDR3 contains 15 residues. PCR amplification relied on 60 Vbeta primers (plus 13 Jbeta primers). Generated by immunoSEQ multiplex PCR, the TCRdb table keeps only in-frame clones and is missing some. Of some 120,000 clones listed, around 8.5% are singletons. This clone showed up just a few times. Its antigen is as yet unknown. The sequencing input was PBMCs. The TCR originated in a middle-aged man in good health and CMV-seronegative. This chain joins TRBV11-2 and TRBJ2-7; 7 positions match TRBD1. The CDR3 nucleotides read TGTGCCAGCAGCTTAGCAGGGGGTAGCTCCTACGAGCAGTACTTC. Encoded protein: CASSLAGGSSYEQYF.